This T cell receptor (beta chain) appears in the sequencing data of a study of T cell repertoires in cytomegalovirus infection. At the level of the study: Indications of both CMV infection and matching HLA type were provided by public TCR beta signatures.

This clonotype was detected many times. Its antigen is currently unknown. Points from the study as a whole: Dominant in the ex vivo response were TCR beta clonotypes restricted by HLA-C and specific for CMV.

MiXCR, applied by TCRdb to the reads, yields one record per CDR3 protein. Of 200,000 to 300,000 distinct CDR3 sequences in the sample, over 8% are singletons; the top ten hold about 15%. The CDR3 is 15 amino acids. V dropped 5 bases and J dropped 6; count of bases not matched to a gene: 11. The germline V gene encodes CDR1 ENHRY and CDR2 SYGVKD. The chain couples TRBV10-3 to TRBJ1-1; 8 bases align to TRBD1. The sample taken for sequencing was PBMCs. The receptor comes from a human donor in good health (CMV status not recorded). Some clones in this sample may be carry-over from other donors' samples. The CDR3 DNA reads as TGTGCCATCAGTCCACAGGGGGAGAGAACCCCTGAAGCTTTCTTT. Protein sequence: CAISPQGERTPEAFF.